The rows below give T cell receptor beta chains drawn from one sample of a study of cytomegalovirus exposure and HLA in healthy donors. Sequencing used immunoSEQ multiplex PCR; TCRdb keeps in-frame clones, though not all of them. There are 110,000 or so clones in the sample; over 70% occur only once, and 8.6% lies in the top ten. The sequencing input was PBMCs. The receptor source for this set is a woman aged 40 to 50 in good health and CMV-seropositive. Each CDR3 is given with its conserved first and last residue. D genes are given only for firm matches. Clone size is not always given. Where it is, it says once, few, many or a class for expanded clones.

DNA: TGCGCCAGCAGCCCCCGCGGGGACAGCAATCAGCCCCAGCATTTT; CDR3: CASSPRGDSNQPQHF; J: TRBJ1-5; D: -; length: 15; size: -; V: TRBV4-1
DNA: TGTGCCAGCAGCGTAGCTGATCAAGGTGGTCTAGCCCCCTACAATGAGCAGTTCTTC; CDR3: CASSVADQGGLAPYNEQFF; J: TRBJ2-1; D: -; length: 19; size: few; V: TRBV9
DNA: TGTGCCAGCAGCTTAGCGATGGGACAGGGGTACGAGCAGTACTTC; CDR3: CASSLAMGQGYEQYF; J: TRBJ2-7; D: TRBD1; length: 15; size: -; V: TRBV7-9
DNA: TGTGCCAGCAGCTTAGCGCTGTCGGGTTTTTCGTGGTACGAGCAGTACTTC; CDR3: CASSLALSGFSWYEQYF; J: TRBJ2-7; D: -; length: 17; size: -; V: TRBV7-9
DNA: TGCGCCAGCAGCTTAGATGGGACAACAAACACCATATATTTT; CDR3: CASSLDGTTNTIYF; J: TRBJ1-3; D: -; length: 14; size: -; V: TRBV5-1
DNA: TGTGCCAGCAGCTTAGGACAGTTATCGTCCTACGAGCAGTACTTC; CDR3: CASSLGQLSSYEQYF; J: TRBJ2-7; D: -; length: 15; size: once; V: TRBV27
DNA: TGTGCCAGCAGCTTAGTTTTCTCCCGAGACAGGGTCACTGAAGCTTTCTTT; CDR3: CASSLVFSRDRVTEAFF; J: TRBJ1-1; D: TRBD1; length: 17; size: -; V: TRBV7-7
DNA: TGTGCCACCAGCAGAGATTGGGGTTCGGGGTACCAAGAGACCCAGTACTTC; CDR3: CATSRDWGSGYQETQYF; J: TRBJ2-5; D: -; length: 17; size: -; V: TRBV15
DNA: TGTGCCAGCAGCCAAGATAGCAGGCAGGGCTATGGCTACACCTTC; CDR3: CASSQDSRQGYGYTF; J: TRBJ1-2; D: -; length: 15; size: -; V: TRBV4-2
DNA: TGTGCCAGCAGCTCTCTAGCGGGGACTTCCTACAATGAGCAGTTCTTC; CDR3: CASSSLAGTSYNEQFF; J: TRBJ2-1; D: TRBD2; length: 16; size: -; V: TRBV7-6
DNA: TGTGCCAGCAGCTGGGCCGGGACAGGGATGGAAAAGCAGTACTTC; CDR3: CASSWAGTGMEKQYF; J: TRBJ2-5; D: TRBD1; length: 15; size: -; V: TRBV5-4
DNA: TGTGCCACCAGCAGACAGGACACCGGGGAGCTGTTTTTT; CDR3: CATSRQDTGELFF; J: TRBJ2-2; D: -; length: 13; size: -; V: TRBV15
DNA: TGTGCCAGCAGTTTATCAGGGGCGAACACCGGGGAGCTGTTTTTT; CDR3: CASSLSGANTGELFF; J: TRBJ2-2; D: -; length: 15; size: -; V: TRBV27
DNA: TGTGCCAGCAGTCCTGAGAGGGCCGCAGCAGATACGCAGTATTTT; CDR3: CASSPERAAADTQYF; J: TRBJ2-3; D: -; length: 15; size: once; V: TRBV5-4
DNA: TGTGCCAGCAGCTTAGATCTAAGAGTGGCAATAGCGGGCCCCTACGAGCAGTACTTC; CDR3: CASSLDLRVAIAGPYEQYF; J: TRBJ2-7; D: TRBD2; length: 19; size: -; V: TRBV11-3
DNA: TGTGCCAGCAGTTTAAGGACTACTGAGCAGTTCTTC; CDR3: CASSLRTTEQFF; J: TRBJ2-1; D: -; length: 12; size: few; V: TRBV28
DNA: TGTGCCAGCAGCTTATCCCGAGGGCCCCAGCATTTT; CDR3: CASSLSRGPQHF; J: TRBJ1-5; D: -; length: 12; size: -; V: TRBV11-2
DNA: TGTGCCAGTAGTATAGATCGGTACATCCAGGGATCCGGGGCCAACGTCCTGACTTTC; CDR3: CASSIDRYIQGSGANVLTF; J: TRBJ2-6; D: -; length: 19; size: -; V: TRBV19
DNA: TGTGCCAGCAGCTTGGGACTAGCATCCGAGCAGTACTTC; CDR3: CASSLGLASEQYF; J: TRBJ2-7; D: TRBD2; length: 13; size: -; V: TRBV5-6
DNA: TGCAGCGTGACCGGGACAGGGAGGGAGACCCAGTACTTC; CDR3: CSVTGTGRETQYF; J: TRBJ2-5; D: TRBD1; length: 13; size: -; V: TRBV29-1
DNA: TGTGCCAGCAGCCCCCGGGAGGGGAACAATGAGCAGTTCTTC; CDR3: CASSPREGNNEQFF; J: TRBJ2-1; D: -; length: 14; size: few; V: TRBV12-1
DNA: TGTGCCAGCAGGGCCCCCCAACGACAGTCTAACACTGAAGCTTTCTTT; CDR3: CASRAPQRQSNTEAFF; J: TRBJ1-1; D: -; length: 16; size: -; V: TRBV2
DNA: TGTGCCAGCAGAGGACAGGGGTCTGGGGCCAACGTCCTGACTTTC; CDR3: CASRGQGSGANVLTF; J: TRBJ2-6; D: TRBD1; length: 15; size: -; V: TRBV6-4
DNA: TGTGCCAGCAGCAAAAAGACTAGCTCCTACAATGAGCAGTTCTTC; CDR3: CASSKKTSSYNEQFF; J: TRBJ2-1; D: -; length: 15; size: -; V: TRBV21-1
DNA: TGTGCCAGCAGTGAGGACAGGACTAAAGAGACCCAGTACTTC; CDR3: CASSEDRTKETQYF; J: TRBJ2-5; D: -; length: 14; size: -; V: TRBV28
DNA: TGTGCCAGCAGCCCCCTGACAGGGTCCTACAATGAGCAGTTCTTC; CDR3: CASSPLTGSYNEQFF; J: TRBJ2-1; D: TRBD1; length: 15; size: few; V: TRBV7-8
DNA: TGCGCCAGCAGTCTCATGCCGGGACAGGGGGACAATGAGCAGTTCTTC; CDR3: CASSLMPGQGDNEQFF; J: TRBJ2-1; D: TRBD1; length: 16; size: -; V: TRBV5-1
DNA: TGTGCCAGTAGTATGGGGGCCGGGACAGCAAATGAAAAACTGTTTTTT; CDR3: CASSMGAGTANEKLFF; J: TRBJ1-4; D: TRBD1; length: 16; size: -; V: TRBV19
DNA: TGTGCCAGCTCACCGATAAGCTCAACTAATGAAAAACTGTTTTTT; CDR3: CASSPISSTNEKLFF; J: TRBJ1-4; D: -; length: 15; size: -; V: TRBV18
DNA: TGTGCCAGCAGCCCCCCTTTGTCGGGGGCCAACGTCCTGACTTTC; CDR3: CASSPPLSGANVLTF; J: TRBJ2-6; D: -; length: 15; size: -; V: TRBV6-1
DNA: TGTGCCAGCAGGGCTAGCGGGGGGAATACGCAGTATTTT; CDR3: CASRASGGNTQYF; J: TRBJ2-3; D: TRBD2; length: 13; size: once; V: TRBV28
DNA: TGTGCCAGCAGCCAGACTTTGGGGACAGCTAACTATGGCTACACCTTC; CDR3: CASSQTLGTANYGYTF; J: TRBJ1-2; D: TRBD1; length: 16; size: few; V: TRBV4-2
DNA: TGTGCCAGCTCACCTGGGACAGGGTCGGTAACTGAAGCTTTCTTT; CDR3: CASSPGTGSVTEAFF; J: TRBJ1-1; D: TRBD1; length: 15; size: -; V: TRBV18
DNA: TGTGCCAGCAGCGCCACAGGGGGCAAACAGCCCCAGCATTTT; CDR3: CASSATGGKQPQHF; J: TRBJ1-5; D: TRBD1; length: 14; size: -; V: TRBV9
DNA: TGTGCCAGCAGTCCACCACCTGGAACTAGCTCCTACGAGCAGTACTTC; CDR3: CASSPPPGTSSYEQYF; J: TRBJ2-7; D: -; length: 16; size: -; V: TRBV28